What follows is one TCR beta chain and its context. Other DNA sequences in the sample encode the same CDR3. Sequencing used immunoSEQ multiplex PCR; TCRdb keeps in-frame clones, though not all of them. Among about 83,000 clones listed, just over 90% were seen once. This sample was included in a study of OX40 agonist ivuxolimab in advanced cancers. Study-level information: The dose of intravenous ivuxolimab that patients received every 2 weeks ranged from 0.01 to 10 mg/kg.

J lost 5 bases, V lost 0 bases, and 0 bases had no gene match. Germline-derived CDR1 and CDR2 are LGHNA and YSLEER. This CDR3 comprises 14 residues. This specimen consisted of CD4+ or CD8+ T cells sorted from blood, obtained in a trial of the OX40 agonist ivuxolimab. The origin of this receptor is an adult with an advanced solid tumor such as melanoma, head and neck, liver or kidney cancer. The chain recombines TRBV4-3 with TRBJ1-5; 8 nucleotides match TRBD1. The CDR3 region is CASSQETGDQPQHF. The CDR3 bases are TGCGCCAGCAGCCAAGAGACAGGGGATCAGCCCCAGCATTTT.